The sequence of this T cell receptor beta chain was determined in a study of blood T cell repertoires in COVID-19 (dated by TCRdb to 2018 to 2021). For context, the study as a whole: Samples from collaborators originated in the United States, Italy and Spain and spanned both the acute and convalescent phases of COVID-19. The material from the prospective study consisted of cDNA or gDNA derived from T cells, B-cell-depleted T cells, or PBMCs. Subjects who had been exposed to COVID-19, were actively infected with it, or had recovered from it provided the deeply sampled blood TCRbeta repertoires that made up the dataset. A freely available public database, intended as a resource for researchers studying the immune response to SARS-CoV-2, is where the repertoires were released. The samples were drawn from the first 160 participants of the ongoing ImmuneRACE study and from over 950 subjects provided by 6 global collaborators. Nearly every sample came with metadata listing a de-identified subject ID, COVID-19 status, age in years and sex. Where HLA class I and class II types were available, the types were taken from metadata supplied by the sample provider, not from assay-based typing. On the study overall, not on this receptor specifically: The amount of clinical and demographic metadata varied by source and participant and was provided uncurated.

At one collaborating source in Seattle, patients were enrolled during active infection and were followed longitudinally through the course of disease. Each collaborating institution followed its own protocols to collect whole blood in K2EDTA tubes. For TCRbeta analysis, collaborators shipped samples in one of three forms: frozen whole blood, isolated PBMCs, or DNA extracted from either of those sample types. Turning to this clone: The specificity of this receptor is unknown. No base quality values were provided; no much bigger clone lies one nucleotide off.

TCRbeta CDR3 regions were amplified from genomic DNA by means of the immunoSEQ Assay, a bias-controlled multiplex PCR. As for the original processing: Within the assay, amplification of reference gene primers was used to estimate how many nucleated cells each sample contained. To quantify the absolute abundance of each unique TCRbeta CDR3 rearrangement, sequence reads were collapsed and filtered. For each sample, productive Simpson clonality was calculated as the square root of Simpson's diversity index over productive rearrangements. The table comes from immuneACCESS by way of TCRdb, which keeps in-frame sequences with V and J called. Part of the clones is missing from these tables; in studies checked, under half for an unresolved V gene and the rest for unknown reasons. Clone size and the V and J calls come from that table; the DNA yielded D and trimming. This sample lists 250,000 to 350,000 clones; about four fifths were detected once. The ten biggest clones cover almost 1.5% of the sample.

Trimming takes 5 bases from V and 9 bases from J, and the germline ends sit 11 bases apart. Reading the germline V gene gives CDR1 SGHAT and CDR2 FQNNGV. The CDR3 runs 12 residues from the cysteine to the phenylalanine. Only the CDR3 DNA stays, 36 bases, in frame from base 1. The chain was built from TRBV11-2 and TRBJ2-1; perhaps TRBD2 is the D gene, with 6 bases matching. This sequence originates from a human donor with COVID-19, enrolled during active disease. The donor label of this sample is uncertain. Sequenced sample: peripheral blood. Here is the DNA: TGTGCCAGCAGCCAAATAGCGGCTGAGCAGTTCTTC. Translation gives CASSQIAAEQFF.